A single sample gave rise to the 25 T cell receptor beta chains below, sequenced in a study of cytomegalovirus exposure and HLA in healthy donors. The study ran its PCR with 60 Vbeta and 13 Jbeta primers. TCRdb keeps only in-frame clones here, not all; method: immunoSEQ multiplex PCR. The sample records about 160,000 clones, roughly 80% being singletons. Sequenced: PBMCs. Receptors were obtained from a man younger than 35 in good health and CMV-seronegative.

CDR3 DNA sequence: TGCGCCAGCAGCCAAGATATCCCCGCCAGGGCAGCCTTCTCCTACGAGCAGTACTTC. Its protein is CASSQDIPARAAFSYEQYF. The chain has TRBV4-1 and TRBJ2-7; perhaps TRBD1 as D (5 bases). CDR3 length: 19 residues. The V gene's germline CDR1 is MGHRA and CDR2 YSYEKL. Trimming took 0 bases from V and 0 from J, leaving 21 bases between them.

This rearrangement joins TRBV5-1 to TRBJ2-1, with TRBD2 matching over 14 bases. The CDR3 extends over 15 amino acids. CDR1 and CDR2 from the germline V gene are SGHRS and YFSETQ. V gave up 3 bases and J gave up 9 bases; unmatched junction bases: 5. The CDR3 sequence: CASSWGLAGEGEQFF. The CDR3 DNA is TGCGCCAGCAGCTGGGGACTAGCGGGAGAAGGTGAGCAGTTCTTC.

The chain employs TRBV7-9 and TRBJ1-3, with 7 bases lining up with TRBD1. The CDR3 contains 14 residues. V lost 5 bases to trimming and J lost 2 bases; unmatched junction nucleotides: 3. The germline V gene encodes CDR1 SEHNR and CDR2 FQNEAQ (reference sequence). The CDR3 region has the DNA TGTGCCAGCAGCAATGGGACAGCTGGAAACACCATATATTTT. Translating gives CASSNGTAGNTIYF.

This clone is a singleton in its sample. CDR3 bases: TGTGCCAGCAGCTTGAGAGTGGACTATGGCTACACCTTC. The encoded protein is CASSLRVDYGYTF. The rearrangement joins TRBV13 to TRBJ1-2; D unclear. The germline V gene encodes CDR1 PRHDT and CDR2 FYEKMQ (reference sequence). The CDR3 spans 13 residues. V gave up 3 bases and J gave up 3 bases, with 8 bases separating them.

The J gene is TRBJ2-5, the V gene TRBV5-1; perhaps TRBD1 as D (6 bases). CDR1 is SGHRS and CDR2 is YFSETQ in the germline V gene. V lost 0 bases to trimming and J lost 5 bases, with 14 bases between them. This CDR3 is built from 15 residues. CDR3 loop: CASSLATGMEETQYF. In nucleotides, the CDR3 is TGCGCCAGCAGCTTGGCCACAGGGATGGAGGAGACCCAGTACTTC. The variable domain in full, completed from reference TRBV5-1 and TRBJ2-5, reads KAGVTQTPRYLIKTRGQQVTLSCSPISGHRSVSWYQQTPGQGLQFLFEYFSETQRNKGNFPGRFSGRQFSNSRSEMNVSTLELGDSALYLCASSLATGMEETQYFGPGTRLLVL.

About this clone itself: A junction boundary mismatches the germline segment, possibly from a read error. The chain uses TRBV7-9 and TRBJ2-5, with a possible D match to TRBD2 (5 bases). There are 16 residues in the CDR3. Germline values: CDR1 SEHNR, CDR2 FQNEAQ (reference sequence). Written as DNA, the CDR3 is TGTTCCAGCAGCACCAGGCTAGCCCTCCCCCAAGAGACCCAGTACTTC. This sequence encodes CSSSTRLALPQETQYF.

V and J are TRBV7-3 and TRBJ2-3; 8 positions match TRBD2. Trimming took 5 bases from V and 2 from J; bases not matched to a gene: 3. This CDR3 contains 14 residues. Germline-derived CDR1 and CDR2 are SGHTA and FQGTGA. The CDR3 DNA is TGTGCCAGCAGCGAGGGACTAGTCACAGATACGCAGTATTTT. This sequence encodes CASSEGLVTDTQYF. Supplemented by reference TRBV7-3 and TRBJ2-3, the full variable domain reads GAGVSQTPSNKVTEKGKYVELRCDPISGHTALYWYRQSLGQGPEFLIYFQGTGAADDSGLPNDRFFAVRPEGSVSTLKIQRTERGDSAVYLCASSEGLVTDTQYFGPGTRLTVL.

For the CDR3, the DNA is TGCGCCAGCAGTCATGTTGCAGGGGACCCCTACGAGCAGTACTTC. Protein product: CASSHVAGDPYEQYF. V is TRBV23-1 and J is TRBJ2-7; D is perhaps TRBD1 (6 bases). TRBV23-1 is marked as an open reading frame, function uncertain. V lost 3 bases, J lost 2 bases, and 14 bases lay in between. CDR3 length: 15 residues.

J is TRBJ2-3 and V is TRBV9; D remains unclear. This CDR3 has 16 amino acids. Trimming left V 0 bases short and J 4 bases short, with 15 bases between. In germline, CDR1 is SGDLS, CDR2 YYNGEE. DNA of the CDR3: TGTGCCAGCAGCGTAGTCGCGAGTTACGGTGCAGATACGCAGTATTTT. It yields the protein CASSVVASYGADTQYF.

V usage is TRBV5-4 and J usage is TRBJ1-2; TRBD1 matches at 9 bases. The ends lost 5 bases at V and 1 base at J; junction bases unmatched: 6. Looked up from germline, CDR1 is SGHNT and CDR2 is YYREEE (reference sequence). The CDR3 extends over 15 amino acids. The CDR3 DNA reads as TGTGCCAGCAGTCAGGACAGGGGATTTAACTATGGCTACACCTTC. The encoded protein is CASSQDRGFNYGYTF.

This clone turned up a few times. This sequence joins TRBV19 and TRBJ1-2, with TRBD1 identical over 7 bases. Germline CDR1 and CDR2: LNHDA and SQIVND (reference sequence). J gave up 5 bases and V 4 bases, and 10 bases lay outside the gene matches. This CDR3 is 15 amino acids long. Here the CDR3 DNA reads TGTGCCAGTAGTACCAGGACAGGTGGACCTTATGGCTACACCTTC. Translated, it gives CASSTRTGGPYGYTF.

CDR3 DNA sequence: TGTGCCAGCAGCCCTGGGACAGGGCGGGAAGAGAACACCGGGGAGCTGTTTTTT. Translation: CASSPGTGREENTGELFF. The chain employs TRBV11-1 and TRBJ2-2, with 9 bases identical to TRBD1. J gave up 1 base and V 5 bases, and 11 bases lay outside the gene matches. CDR3 length: 18 residues. CDR1 and CDR2 from the germline V gene are SGHAT and FQDESV (reference sequence).

The rearrangement links TRBV7-9 to TRBJ2-7, with TRBD2 matching 9 bases. Germline V gene sequence: CDR1 SEHNR, CDR2 FQNEAQ (reference sequence). The CDR3 runs 13 residues. Trimming cost V 5 bases and J 3 bases; bases outside gene matches: 2. For the CDR3, the DNA is TGTGCCAGCAGCCCGACTAGCGGCTACGAGCAGTACTTC. It translates to CASSPTSGYEQYF.

The J gene is TRBJ2-2, the V gene TRBV21-1; the table's D call TRBD1 went unverified against the DNA. TRBV21-1 is annotated as a pseudogene. This CDR3 is 15 amino acids long. The CDR3, as DNA: TGTGCCAGCAGCAAGCGGGACAGGGCCACCGGGGAGCTGTTTTTT. It specifies CASSKRDRATGELFF.

The chain has TRBV13 and TRBJ1-1; TRBD1 matches 9 bases. V trimming: 2 bases; J trimming: 2 bases; junction bases outside the gene matches: 15. The germline V gene encodes CDR1 PRHDT and CDR2 FYEKMQ (reference sequence). The CDR3 totals 19 residues. The CDR3 loop reads CASSLQDRGPLPGNTEAFF. CDR3 DNA: TGTGCCAGCAGCTTACAGGACAGGGGTCCCCTGCCCGGAAACACTGAAGCTTTCTTT.

The chain joins TRBV28 to TRBJ2-7; TRBD2 might be the D (5 bases). The CDR3 is 17 residues long. Germline V lookup: CDR1 MDHEN, CDR2 SYDVKM. Trimming left V 5 bases short and J 1 base short, with 21 bases between. DNA of the CDR3: TGTGCCAGCAGTCCCCACACTGGACTGCCCAATTCCTACGAGCAGTACTTC. Its translation: CASSPHTGLPNSYEQYF.

The V gene is TRBV28, the J gene TRBJ2-6, with 10 bases fitting TRBD2. The germline V gene encodes CDR1 MDHEN and CDR2 SYDVKM. The CDR3 is 16 residues long. With 8 bases clipped from V and 3 bases from J, the junction kept 7 bases outside the gene matches. The CDR3 bases are TGTGCCAGCCTTAGCGGGAGGAACTTTGGGGCCAACGTCCTGACTTTC. It encodes CASLSGRNFGANVLTF.

The V and J genes are TRBV27 and TRBJ2-1, with TRBD2 identical over 10 bases. Germline V gene data show CDR1 as MNHEY and CDR2 as SMNVEV (reference sequence). J gave up 0 bases and V 3 bases, and 11 bases lay outside the gene matches. This CDR3 is built from 19 residues. The CDR3 DNA reads as TGTGCCAGCAGTTTGGTGTCCCCCACTAGCGGGGTCTCCTACAATGAGCAGTTCTTC. Residues: CASSLVSPTSGVSYNEQFF.

This clone showed up just once. J is TRBJ2-6 and V is TRBV7-8; no definite D call. CDR1 and CDR2 (germline): SGHVS, FQNEAQ. Trimming cost V 0 bases and J 0 bases, with 12 bases left between them. The CDR3 has 18 residues. The CDR3 coding sequence is TGTGCCAGCAGCTTAGCGCGCCTCCCCCGCTCTGGGGCCAACGTCCTGACTTTC. It encodes CASSLARLPRSGANVLTF.

V and J are TRBV29-1 and TRBJ2-7; D remains unclear. Deletions cut 1 base from V and 2 bases from J, with 6 bases between. Germline-derived CDR1 and CDR2 are SQVTM and ANQGSEA. There are 12 residues in the CDR3. The CDR3 nucleotides are TGCAGCGTTGAAGGCGGTACCTACGAGCAGTACTTC. This translates into CSVEGGTYEQYF.

J is TRBJ1-1 and V is TRBV7-2; 8 positions agree with TRBD1. The CDR3 has 18 residues. V was pared by 5 bases and J by 0 bases, with 14 bases of the junction left unmatched. CDR1 is SGHTA and CDR2 is FQGNSA in the germline V gene. The CDR3 sequence is CASSLKAGTGTLNTEAFF. In nucleotides, the CDR3 is TGTGCCAGCAGCCTTAAGGCGGGGACAGGTACTTTGAACACTGAAGCTTTCTTT.

The rearrangement uses TRBV6-5 and TRBJ1-5, with TRBD1 matching over 9 bases. V lost 5 bases and J lost 2; bases outside the gene matches: 4. Germline CDR1 is MNHEY and CDR2 is SVGAGI. CDR3 length: 15 residues. CDR3 region: CASSRGQGGNQPQHF. The CDR3 DNA follows: TGTGCCAGCAGTCGGGGACAGGGCGGCAATCAGCCCCAGCATTTT.

This clone was seen only once. The rearrangement links TRBV7-9 to TRBJ2-7; D is perhaps TRBD1 (6 bases). Per the germline V gene, CDR1 is SEHNR and CDR2 is FQNEAQ (reference sequence). Trimming removed 2 bases at V and 3 bases at J, with 11 bases between. The CDR3 has 14 residues. CDR3 in amino acids: CASSLTGQSYEQYF. DNA of the CDR3: TGTGCCAGCAGCTTAACAGGACAGAGCTACGAGCAGTACTTC. Looking up the rest from reference TRBV7-9 and TRBJ2-7 gives the full variable domain: DTGVSQNPRHKITKRGQNVTFRCDPISEHNRLYWYRQTLGQGPEFLTYFQNEAQLEKSRLLSDRFSAERPKGSFSTLEIQRTEQGDSAMYLCASSLTGQSYEQYFGPGTRLTVT.

The chain couples TRBV7-6 to TRBJ2-7; D is undetermined. The CDR3 is 15 residues long. Trimming cost V 1 base and J 2 bases, with 12 bases left between them. The germline V gene has CDR1 SGHVS and CDR2 FNYEAQ. The CDR3 sequence is CASSLEPLAAYEQYF. CDR3 nucleotides: TGTGCCAGCAGCTTAGAGCCCCTCGCGGCCTACGAGCAGTACTTC.

This clone has a handful of counts. The V and J genes are TRBV11-2 and TRBJ2-5; D gene uncertain. Germline V lookup: CDR1 SGHAT, CDR2 FQNNGV. This CDR3 spans 13 amino acids. Trimming stripped 7 bases from V and 4 bases from J, with 13 bases between. This chain's CDR3 is CASTPGLLETQYF. In DNA form, the CDR3 reads TGTGCCAGCACCCCAGGCCTATTAGAGACCCAGTACTTC.